This T cell receptor beta chain was sequenced in a study of neoadjuvant anti-PD-1 for oral cavity cancer. At the level of the study: Patients without progression received a fourth nivolumab dose around day 43, then surgical resection on days 50-56. General study findings and limits: PBMC Gini-index clonality exceeded responders' in non-responders post-nivolumab.

Patients were newly diagnosed with stage II-IVA oral cavity squamous cell carcinoma without prior systemic or radiation treatment. These oral cavity squamous cell carcinomas were HPV-negative and locally advanced. Turning to this clone: No antigen is known for it.

TCRdb's copy holds only in-frame clones and misses some; the assay was immunoSEQ multiplex PCR. The sample includes about 15,000 clones, 55% to 75% of them seen just once. Germline V CDR1 and CDR2: GTSNPN, SVGIG (reference sequence). V gave up 7 bases and J gave up 0 bases, with 14 bases separating them. The CDR3 consists of 14 residues. Here the sequenced sample was PBMCs, taken before nivolumab (anti-PD-1) treatment. The genes are TRBV30 and TRBJ2-3; no clear D gene. The sequence was obtained from a person between 40 and 80 years old with oral cavity squamous cell carcinoma. The CDR3 sequence is CASLYWTSTDTQYF. The CDR3 coding sequence is TGTGCCTCCCTCTATTGGACGAGCACAGATACGCAGTATTTT.